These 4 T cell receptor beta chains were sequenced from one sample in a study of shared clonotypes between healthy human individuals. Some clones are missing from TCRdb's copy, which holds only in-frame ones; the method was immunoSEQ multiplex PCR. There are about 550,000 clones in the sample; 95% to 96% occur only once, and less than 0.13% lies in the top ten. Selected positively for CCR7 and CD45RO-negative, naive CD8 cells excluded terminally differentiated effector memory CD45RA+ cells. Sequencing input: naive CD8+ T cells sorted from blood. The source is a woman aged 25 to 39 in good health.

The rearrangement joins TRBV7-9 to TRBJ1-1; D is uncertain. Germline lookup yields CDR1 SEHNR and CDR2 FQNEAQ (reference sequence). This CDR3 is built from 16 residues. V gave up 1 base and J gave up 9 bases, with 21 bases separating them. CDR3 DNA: TGTGCCAGCAGCTTAGGCCCCATGGGAGTAACCGAGAAAGCTTTCTTT. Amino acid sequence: CASSLGPMGVTEKAFF.

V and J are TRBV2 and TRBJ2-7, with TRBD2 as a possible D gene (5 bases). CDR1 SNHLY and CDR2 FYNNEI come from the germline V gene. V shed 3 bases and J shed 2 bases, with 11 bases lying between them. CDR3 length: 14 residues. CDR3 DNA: TGTGCCAGCAGTGATATCCCGGGAACCTACGAGCAGTACTTC. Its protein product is CASSDIPGTYEQYF.

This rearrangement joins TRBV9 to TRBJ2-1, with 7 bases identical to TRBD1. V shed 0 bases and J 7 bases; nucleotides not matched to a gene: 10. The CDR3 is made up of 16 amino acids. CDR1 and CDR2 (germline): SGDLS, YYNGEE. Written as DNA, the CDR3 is TGTGCCAGCAGCGTAGCCGGGGACAGCTCCGTGAATGAGCAGTTCTTC. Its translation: CASSVAGDSSVNEQFF. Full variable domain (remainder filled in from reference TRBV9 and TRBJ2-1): DSGVTQTPKHLITATGQRVTLRCSPRSGDLSVYWYQQSLDQGLQFLIQYYNGEERAKGNILERFSAQQFPDLHSELNLSSLELGDSALYFCASSVAGDSSVNEQFFGPGTRLTVL.

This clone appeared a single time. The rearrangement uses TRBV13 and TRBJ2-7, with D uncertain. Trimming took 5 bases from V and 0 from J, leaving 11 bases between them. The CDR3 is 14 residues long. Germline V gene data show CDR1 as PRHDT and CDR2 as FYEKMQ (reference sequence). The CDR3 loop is CASSASGSSYEQYF. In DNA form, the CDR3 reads TGTGCCAGCAGCGCGAGTGGTAGCTCCTACGAGCAGTACTTC.